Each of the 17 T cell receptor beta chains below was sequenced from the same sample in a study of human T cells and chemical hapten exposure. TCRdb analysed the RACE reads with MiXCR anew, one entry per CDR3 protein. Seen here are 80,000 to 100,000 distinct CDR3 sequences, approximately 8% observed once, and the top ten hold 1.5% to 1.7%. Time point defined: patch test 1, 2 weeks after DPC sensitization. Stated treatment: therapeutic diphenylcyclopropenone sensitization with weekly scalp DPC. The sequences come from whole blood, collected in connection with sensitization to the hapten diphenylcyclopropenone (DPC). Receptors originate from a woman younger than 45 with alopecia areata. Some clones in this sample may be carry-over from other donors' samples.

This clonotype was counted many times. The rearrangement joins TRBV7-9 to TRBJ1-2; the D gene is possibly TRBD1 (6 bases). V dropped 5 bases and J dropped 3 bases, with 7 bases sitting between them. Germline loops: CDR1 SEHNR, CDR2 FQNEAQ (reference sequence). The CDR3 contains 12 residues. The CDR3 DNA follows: TGTGCCAGCAGCAGGACAGACTATGGCTACACCTTC. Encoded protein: CASSRTDYGYTF. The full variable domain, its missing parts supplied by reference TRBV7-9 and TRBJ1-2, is DTGVSQNPRHKITKRGQNVTFRCDPISEHNRLYWYRQTLGQGPEFLTYFQNEAQLEKSRLLSDRFSAERPKGSFSTLEIQRTEQGDSAMYLCASSRTDYGYTFGSGTRLTVV.

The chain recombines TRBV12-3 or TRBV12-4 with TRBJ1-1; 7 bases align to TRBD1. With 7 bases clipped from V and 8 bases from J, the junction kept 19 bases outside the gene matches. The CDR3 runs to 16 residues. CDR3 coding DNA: TGTGCCAGCAACCCAACCCGGGGCAGGGGGAAAGTGGAAGCTTTCTTT. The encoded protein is CASNPTRGRGKVEAFF.

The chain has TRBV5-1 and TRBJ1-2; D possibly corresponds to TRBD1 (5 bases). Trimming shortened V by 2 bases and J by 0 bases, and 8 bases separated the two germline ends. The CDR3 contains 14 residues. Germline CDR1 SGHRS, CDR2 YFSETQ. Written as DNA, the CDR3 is TGCGCCAGCAGCTTATCAGGGTCTAACTATGGCTACACCTTC. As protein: CASSLSGSNYGYTF.

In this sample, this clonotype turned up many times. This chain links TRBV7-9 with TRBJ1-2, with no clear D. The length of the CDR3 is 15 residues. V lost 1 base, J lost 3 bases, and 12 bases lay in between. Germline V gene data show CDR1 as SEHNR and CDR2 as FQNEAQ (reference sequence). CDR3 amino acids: CASSLESPGYYGYTF. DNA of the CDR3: TGTGCCAGCAGCTTAGAGAGTCCGGGCTACTATGGCTACACCTTC.

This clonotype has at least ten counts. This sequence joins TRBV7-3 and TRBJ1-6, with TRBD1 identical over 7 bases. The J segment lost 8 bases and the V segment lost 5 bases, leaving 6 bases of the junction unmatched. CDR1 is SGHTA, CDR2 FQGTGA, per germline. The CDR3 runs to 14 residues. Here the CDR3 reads CASSRGQSDSPLHF. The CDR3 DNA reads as TGTGCCAGCAGCCGGGGACAGTCAGATTCACCCCTCCACTTT.

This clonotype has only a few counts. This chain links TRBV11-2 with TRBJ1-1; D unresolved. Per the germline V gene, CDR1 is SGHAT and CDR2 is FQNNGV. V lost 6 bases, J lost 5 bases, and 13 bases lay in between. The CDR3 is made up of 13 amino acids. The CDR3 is CASSSFRETEAFF. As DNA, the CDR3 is TGTGCCAGCAGTTCCTTTCGGGAGACTGAAGCTTTCTTT.

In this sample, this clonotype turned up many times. CDR3 DNA sequence: TGTGCCAGCAGTGTTATAGGGGGAGCCGGTACGCGGGGCTCCTACAATGAGCAGTTCTTC. As protein: CASSVIGGAGTRGSYNEQFF. The V call is TRBV2, the J call TRBJ2-1; possibly TRBD1 or TRBD2 for D (6 bases each). The CDR3 is 20 amino acids. V was pared by 4 bases and J by 0 bases, with 25 bases between. Germline CDR1 and CDR2: SNHLY and FYNNEI.

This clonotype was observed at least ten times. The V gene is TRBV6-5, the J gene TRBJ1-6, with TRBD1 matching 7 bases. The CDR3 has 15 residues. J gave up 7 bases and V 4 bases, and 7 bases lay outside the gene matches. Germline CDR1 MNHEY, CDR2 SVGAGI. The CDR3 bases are TGTGCCAGCAGTTTAACAGGGGTCATCAATTCACCCCTCCACTTT. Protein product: CASSLTGVINSPLHF.

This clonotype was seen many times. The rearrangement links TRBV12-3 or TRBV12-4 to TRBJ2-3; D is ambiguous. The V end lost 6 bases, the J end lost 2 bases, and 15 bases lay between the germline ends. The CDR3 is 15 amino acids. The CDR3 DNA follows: TGTGCCAGCAGCCCCGCCGACCCGGCCACAGATACGCAGTATTTT. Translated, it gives CASSPADPATDTQYF.

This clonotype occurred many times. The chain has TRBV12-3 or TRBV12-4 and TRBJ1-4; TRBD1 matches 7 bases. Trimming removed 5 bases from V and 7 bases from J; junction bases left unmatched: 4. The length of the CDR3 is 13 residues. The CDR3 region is CASSKGQSEKLFF. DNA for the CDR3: TGTGCCAGCAGTAAGGGACAGAGTGAAAAACTGTTTTTT.

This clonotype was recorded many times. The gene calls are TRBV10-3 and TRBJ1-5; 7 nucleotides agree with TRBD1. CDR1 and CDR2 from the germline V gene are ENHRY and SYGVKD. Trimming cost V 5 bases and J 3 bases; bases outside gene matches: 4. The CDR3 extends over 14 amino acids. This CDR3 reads CAISRQGYNQPQHF. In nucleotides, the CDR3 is TGTGCCATCAGTCGACAGGGATACAATCAGCCCCAGCATTTT.

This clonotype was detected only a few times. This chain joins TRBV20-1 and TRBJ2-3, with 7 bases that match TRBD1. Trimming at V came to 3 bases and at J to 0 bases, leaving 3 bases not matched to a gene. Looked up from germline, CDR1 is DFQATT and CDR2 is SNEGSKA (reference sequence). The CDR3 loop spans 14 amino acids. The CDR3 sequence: CSASRGQSTDTQYF. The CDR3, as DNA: TGCAGTGCTAGTAGGGGACAGAGCACAGATACGCAGTATTTT.

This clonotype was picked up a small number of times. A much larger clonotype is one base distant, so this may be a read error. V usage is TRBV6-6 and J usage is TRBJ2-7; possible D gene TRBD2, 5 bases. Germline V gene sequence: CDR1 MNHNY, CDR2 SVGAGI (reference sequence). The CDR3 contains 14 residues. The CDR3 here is CASSRGGISDEQYF. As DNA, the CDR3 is TGTGCCAGCAGTCGGGGTGGGATCTCCGACGAGCAGTACTTC.

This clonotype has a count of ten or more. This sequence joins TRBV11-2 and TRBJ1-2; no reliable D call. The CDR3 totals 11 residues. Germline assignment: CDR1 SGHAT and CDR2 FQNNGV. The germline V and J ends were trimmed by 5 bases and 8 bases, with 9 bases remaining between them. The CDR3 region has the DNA TGTGCCAGCAGCCCCCCTGAAGGCTACACCTTC. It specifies CASSPPEGYTF.

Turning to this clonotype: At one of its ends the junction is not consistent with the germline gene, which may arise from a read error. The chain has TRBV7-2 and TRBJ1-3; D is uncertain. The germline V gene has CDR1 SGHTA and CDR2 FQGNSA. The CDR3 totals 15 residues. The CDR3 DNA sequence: TGTGTCAGCAGCCCGACGCAGGTCTCTGGAAACACCATATATTTT. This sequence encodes CVSSPTQVSGNTIYF.

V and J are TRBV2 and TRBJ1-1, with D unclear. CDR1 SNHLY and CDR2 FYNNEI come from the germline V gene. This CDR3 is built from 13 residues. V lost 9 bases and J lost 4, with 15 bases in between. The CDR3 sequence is CARLARGGTEAFF. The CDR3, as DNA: TGTGCCAGACTAGCCCGGGGTGGCACTGAAGCTTTCTTT.

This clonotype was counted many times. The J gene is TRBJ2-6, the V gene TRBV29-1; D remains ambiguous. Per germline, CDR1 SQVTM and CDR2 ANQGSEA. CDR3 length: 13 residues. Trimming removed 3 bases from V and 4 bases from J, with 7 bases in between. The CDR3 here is CSVDESGANVLTF. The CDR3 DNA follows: TGCAGCGTTGATGAGTCCGGGGCCAACGTCCTGACTTTC.